This T cell receptor (beta chain) was captured by sequencing in a study of response to subunit inactivated influenza vaccine. This clonotype occurred a few times. The CDR3 has 13 amino acids. The V end lost 10 bases, the J end lost 4 bases, and 14 bases lay between the germline ends. Per the germline V gene, CDR1 is SGHRS and CDR2 is YFSETQ. In TCRdb, the RT-PCR reads were re-called with MiXCR into one record per CDR3 protein. The sample consists of 400,000 to 650,000 distinct CDR3 sequences, about 7.2% of them appearing once. The clonotype was recovered from a man aged 50 to 69 who received an inactivated influenza vaccine. The rearrangement joins TRBV5-1 to TRBJ2-2, with a tentative D call TRBD1 (6 bases). The sample was PBMCs from blood, taken roughly 24 months after vaccination. CDR3 loop: CACTQGLTGELFF. The CDR3 bases are TGCGCCTGCACACAGGGCCTCACCGGGGAGCTGTTTTTT.